The rows below give T cell receptor beta chains drawn from one sample of a study of T cell repertoires in cytomegalovirus infection. Their specific antigens are unknown. TCRdb independently ran MiXCR on the reads; one entry per CDR3 protein. The sample lists roughly 100,000 distinct CDR3 sequences, under 45% occurring once. Here the sequenced sample was CD8+ T cells from cultured PBMCs, taken from culture after CMV antigen stimulation. The receptors were gathered from a human donor in good health (CMV status not recorded). Some clones in this sample may be carry-over from other donors' samples. The CDR3 runs from the conserved cysteine through the conserved F or W. D genes are given only for firm matches. Clone size is given for some rows only: seen once, a few or many times, or a class if the clone is expanded.

DNA: TGTGCCAGTAGTATAGGGAACGGACTGAACACTGAAGCTTTCTTT
CDR3: CASSIGNGLNTEAFF
D: NA
V: TRBV19
J: TRBJ1-1
size: NA

DNA: TGTGCCAGTAACCCCGGGGCAGGGGTCTATGATGAGCAGTTCTTC
CDR3: CASNPGAGVYDEQFF
D: NA
V: TRBV19
J: TRBJ2-1
size: NA

DNA: TGTGCCAGCAGGGATAGACAGGGGGCTTTCTATGAGCAGTTCTTC
CDR3: CASRDRQGAFYEQFF
D: TRBD1
V: TRBV12-3/TRBV12-4
J: TRBJ2-1
size: NA

DNA: TGTGCCAGCACCCAGGATAATCAGCCCCAGCATTTT
CDR3: CASTQDNQPQHF
D: NA
V: TRBV12-3/TRBV12-4
J: TRBJ1-5
size: NA

DNA: TGCAGTGCTAGAGATCAGGGGAACACTGAAGCTTTCTTT
CDR3: CSARDQGNTEAFF
D: NA
V: TRBV20-1
J: TRBJ1-1
size: once

DNA: TGTGCCAGCAGCCAAGAAGATTGGGAAGGGGGCAAAGGGGCCAACGTCCTGACTTTC
CDR3: CASSQEDWEGGKGANVLTF
D: TRBD1
V: TRBV4-2
J: TRBJ2-6
size: few

DNA: TGTGCCAGCAGGATACTCGTAGTATTCCACGAGCAGTACTTC
CDR3: CASRILVVFHEQYF
D: NA
V: TRBV6-4
J: TRBJ2-7
size: NA

DNA: TGTGCCAGCAGCTTTATTGCTGAAGCTTTCTTT
CDR3: CASSFIAEAFF
D: NA
V: TRBV7-6
J: TRBJ1-1
size: NA

DNA: TGTGCCATCAGTGAGTCCCACGCGGGTGATACGCAGTATTTT
CDR3: CAISESHAGDTQYF
D: NA
V: TRBV10-3
J: TRBJ2-3
size: NA

DNA: TGTGCCAGCAGCCCGCGACAGGGCTCCTATAATTCACCCCTCCACTTT
CDR3: CASSPRQGSYNSPLHF
D: TRBD1
V: TRBV7-2
J: TRBJ1-6
size: NA

DNA: TGTGCCAGCAGTCACCGGGACAGCAACACCGGGGAGCTGTTTTTT
CDR3: CASSHRDSNTGELFF
D: TRBD1
V: TRBV12-3/TRBV12-4
J: TRBJ2-2
size: few

DNA: TGTGCCAGCACTTTGTTGTGGACAGGCTACTACGAGCAGTACTTC
CDR3: CASTLLWTGYYEQYF
D: TRBD1
V: TRBV7-8
J: TRBJ2-7
size: few

DNA: TGTGCCACGAGCGCGGGGCCCCAGCATTTT
CDR3: CATSAGPQHF
D: NA
V: TRBV6-6
J: TRBJ1-5
size: NA

DNA: TGTGCCAGCAGCTTGAGTGCGGAGGGGACCCAGTACTTC
CDR3: CASSLSAEGTQYF
D: NA
V: TRBV12-3/TRBV12-4
J: TRBJ2-5
size: once

DNA: TGTGCCACCAGCGGTGGAGGGGGGTATGAGCAGTTCTTC
CDR3: CATSGGGGYEQFF
D: NA
V: TRBV15
J: TRBJ2-1
size: NA

DNA: TGTGCCAGCAGTGACAGAACGAGGGACACCGGGGAGCTGTTTTTT
CDR3: CASSDRTRDTGELFF
D: NA
V: TRBV6-5
J: TRBJ2-2
size: NA

DNA: TGTGCCAGCAGCTCGGGGGCCTTTTACGAGCAGTACTTC
CDR3: CASSSGAFYEQYF
D: NA
V: TRBV7-6
J: TRBJ2-7
size: many

DNA: TGTGCCAGCAGCCAACAGACAGCTATGATCTACGAGCAGTACTTC
CDR3: CASSQQTAMIYEQYF
D: NA
V: TRBV7-9
J: TRBJ2-7
size: many

DNA: TGCAGTACCAAAATGGGGCGGGACCTAAAAGAGACCCAGTACTTC
CDR3: CSTKMGRDLKETQYF
D: NA
V: TRBV20-1
J: TRBJ2-5
size: NA

DNA: TGTGCCAGCAGCTCTTACACCGGGGAGCTGTTTTTT
CDR3: CASSSYTGELFF
D: NA
V: TRBV11-2
J: TRBJ2-2
size: few

DNA: TGTGCCAGCGCATCGGGGGACAGACAGAACACCGGGGAGCTGTTTTTT
CDR3: CASASGDRQNTGELFF
D: NA
V: TRBV6-5
J: TRBJ2-2
size: few

DNA: TGTGCCAGCAGTTACTCGGGAGGGGGACAGGGAGACTATGGCTACACCTTC
CDR3: CASSYSGGGQGDYGYTF
D: TRBD1
V: TRBV6-5
J: TRBJ1-2
size: NA

DNA: TGTGCCAGCAGCACGCACAGGGGGAACACTGAAGCTTTCTTT
CDR3: CASSTHRGNTEAFF
D: TRBD1
V: TRBV7-2
J: TRBJ1-1
size: once

DNA: TGTGCTAGTGGTCCCCAAGGTACCTACAATGAGCAGTTCTTC
CDR3: CASGPQGTYNEQFF
D: NA
V: TRBV12-5
J: TRBJ2-1
size: NA

DNA: TGCGCCAGCAGCCACCCCCGGGACAGGAGCTCCTACGAGCAGTACTTC
CDR3: CASSHPRDRSSYEQYF
D: TRBD1
V: TRBV4-1
J: TRBJ2-7
size: few

DNA: TGTGCCAGCAGCTTGAGTGGTGGCAATGAGCAGTTCTTC
CDR3: CASSLSGGNEQFF
D: NA
V: TRBV5-4
J: TRBJ2-1
size: many

DNA: TGTGCCAGCAGCCGATCTAGCGGGGGGGCCGGTGATGAGCAGTTCTTC
CDR3: CASSRSSGGAGDEQFF
D: TRBD2
V: TRBV6-6
J: TRBJ2-1
size: many

DNA: TGTGCCAGCAGAATAGCGGGGGGGCCCTACAATGAGCAGTTCTTC
CDR3: CASRIAGGPYNEQFF
D: TRBD2
V: TRBV28
J: TRBJ2-1
size: NA

DNA: TGCAGTGCTCGAGCGGGGTCGCCAAACAATGAGCAGTTCTTC
CDR3: CSARAGSPNNEQFF
D: TRBD2
V: TRBV20-1
J: TRBJ2-1
size: many

DNA: TGTGCCACGAGACGAGGTACCGGGGAGCTGTTTTTT
CDR3: CATRRGTGELFF
D: NA
V: TRBV24-1
J: TRBJ2-2
size: NA

DNA: TGTGCCAGCAGTTTGAAGGAGGATGCCACAGATACGCAGTATTTT
CDR3: CASSLKEDATDTQYF
D: NA
V: TRBV6-2/TRBV6-3
J: TRBJ2-3
size: NA

DNA: TGTGCCAGCAGCTTAGCTTTTACAGATACGCAGTATTTT
CDR3: CASSLAFTDTQYF
D: NA
V: TRBV7-8
J: TRBJ2-3
size: NA

DNA: TGTGCCAGCAGCTTTACGGGGGGACCTAGCACAGATACGCAGTATTTT
CDR3: CASSFTGGPSTDTQYF
D: TRBD2
V: TRBV7-6
J: TRBJ2-3
size: NA

DNA: TGTGCCAGCAGCTTACTAGGGCAGGGGGCCCTCACTGAAGCTTTCTTT
CDR3: CASSLLGQGALTEAFF
D: TRBD1
V: TRBV7-2
J: TRBJ1-1
size: few

DNA: TGTGCCAGCAGCCGGGCAGGGGCTCCCTACGAGCAGTACTTC
CDR3: CASSRAGAPYEQYF
D: NA
V: TRBV7-9
J: TRBJ2-7
size: many

DNA: TGTGCCAGCAGCCTAGGGGGCGAAATCTCTGGAAACACCATATATTTT
CDR3: CASSLGGEISGNTIYF
D: TRBD1
V: TRBV28
J: TRBJ1-3
size: few

DNA: TGTGCCAGCAGCTTCGGCGGGGAAAATTCACCCCTCCACTTT
CDR3: CASSFGGENSPLHF
D: NA
V: TRBV7-2
J: TRBJ1-6
size: many

DNA: TGCAGTGCTAATTACAGGGACCCGTATCTCTACGAGCAGTACTTC
CDR3: CSANYRDPYLYEQYF
D: NA
V: TRBV20-1
J: TRBJ2-7
size: NA

DNA: TGTGCCAGCAGCTGGACTAGCGGGGGGAATGAGCAGTTCTTC
CDR3: CASSWTSGGNEQFF
D: TRBD2
V: TRBV7-2
J: TRBJ2-1
size: NA

DNA: TGTGCCAGCAGCTTAGGCAGGGGCCAAATCTACGAGCAGTACTTC
CDR3: CASSLGRGQIYEQYF
D: NA
V: TRBV5-4
J: TRBJ2-7
size: few

DNA: TGTGCCAGCAGCTTCGCTAGCGGGGGCACAGATACGCAGTATTTT
CDR3: CASSFASGGTDTQYF
D: TRBD2
V: TRBV7-6
J: TRBJ2-3
size: NA

DNA: TGTGCCAGCAGTTTTGGGAGGGGGGGGCCTACAGATACGCAGTATTTT
CDR3: CASSFGRGGPTDTQYF
D: NA
V: TRBV12-3/TRBV12-4
J: TRBJ2-3
size: few

DNA: TGTGCCAGCGCATGGGGGATCGGAGGTACCACTGAAGCTTTCTTT
CDR3: CASAWGIGGTTEAFF
D: NA
V: TRBV19
J: TRBJ1-1
size: NA

DNA: TGTGCCAGCAGGTCGGGGGGAGGATACAATGAGCAGTTCTTC
CDR3: CASRSGGGYNEQFF
D: TRBD2
V: TRBV6-6
J: TRBJ2-1
size: NA

DNA: TGTGCCAGCAGCTTAGCTCAAACAGGGCGCTATAGCAATCAGCCCCAGCATTTT
CDR3: CASSLAQTGRYSNQPQHF
D: NA
V: TRBV7-2
J: TRBJ1-5
size: NA

DNA: TGCGCCAGCAGTCAAGGGCAGCAAACCTACGAGCAGTACTTC
CDR3: CASSQGQQTYEQYF
D: NA
V: TRBV23-1
J: TRBJ2-7
size: NA